This T cell receptor (beta chain) originates from a study of OX40 agonist ivuxolimab in advanced cancers. Study results and caveats: Patients who responded partially at 0.1-3.0 mg/kg showed clonal expansion ranking among the lowest. Circulating CD4+ and CD8+ T cells showed clonal expansion by week 6 at 0.1 to 3.0 mg/kg. Expanded clones were, on average, more numerous among CD8+ T cells than CD4+.

Data came from immunoSEQ multiplex PCR; TCRdb stores just in-frame clones and leaves some out. This table holds some 37,000 clones, 65% to 85% found once. With baseline, cycle 4 day 1, and cycle 7 day 1 as timepoints, blood was sampled. Trimming shortened V by 3 bases and J by 0 bases, and 18 bases separated the two germline ends. The CDR3 runs to 19 residues. Germline CDR1 and CDR2: SGHTA and FQGNSA. In the case of this clone: Its antigen remains unidentified.

The sequence was obtained from an adult with an advanced solid tumor such as melanoma, head and neck, liver or kidney cancer. This rearrangement joins TRBV7-2 to TRBJ2-6, with D perhaps matching TRBD1 (6 bases). Sequenced here: CD4+ or CD8+ T cells sorted from blood, sampled in a trial of the OX40 agonist ivuxolimab. CDR3 region: CASSFVPPGTSSGANVLTF. DNA for the CDR3: TGTGCCAGCAGCTTCGTCCCCCCGGGGACAAGCTCTGGGGCCAACGTCCTGACTTTC.